Following are 28 T cell receptor beta chains from one sample sequenced in a study of cytomegalovirus exposure and HLA in healthy donors. Vbeta (60) and Jbeta (13) primers were used in the PCR. Clones were sequenced by immunoSEQ multiplex PCR, and TCRdb holds only the in-frame ones, with some missing. The data hold some 65,000 clones, with more than 60% observed a single time. Sequencing was done on a sample of PBMCs. These receptors all come from a woman in her forties in good health and CMV-seropositive.

This chain links TRBV5-1 with TRBJ1-5, with D maybe TRBD1 (5 bases). Germline V gene data show CDR1 as SGHRS and CDR2 as YFSETQ. This CDR3 has 15 amino acids. Between the trimmed V and J ends, which lost 0 bases and 6 bases, there was a span of 13 bases. The CDR3 here is CASSLEGNTLQPQHF. CDR3 sequence (DNA): TGCGCCAGCAGCTTGGAGGGGAACACTCTTCAGCCCCAGCATTTT.

J is TRBJ2-4 and V is TRBV7-2; 7 bases fit TRBD1. CDR1 SGHTA and CDR2 FQGNSA come from the germline V gene. Losses at the gene ends were 4 bases for V and 9 bases for J; bases not matched to a gene: 6. This CDR3 region has 13 residues. This CDR3 is CASSSLQGSIQYF. CDR3 sequence (DNA): TGTGCCAGCAGCTCGCTACAGGGGAGCATTCAGTACTTC. The full variable domain, completed using reference TRBV7-2 and TRBJ2-4, is GAGVSQSPSNKVTEKGKDVELRCDPISGHTALYWYRQSLGQGLEFLIYFQGNSAPDKSGLPSDRFSAERTGGSVSTLTIQRTQQEDSAVYLCASSSLQGSIQYFGAGTRLSVL.

The V gene is TRBV7-2, the J gene TRBJ2-7; tentative D call: TRBD2 (6 bases). Germline assignment: CDR1 SGHTA and CDR2 FQGNSA. CDR3 length: 15 amino acids. V lost 1 base and J 2 bases, leaving 12 bases between the germline ends. CDR3 DNA: TGTGCCAGCAGCTTAGAGCTCGGGGGTCCCTACGAGCAGTACTTC. Its protein product is CASSLELGGPYEQYF.

CDR3 sequence reads: CASSRETGNTEAFF. For the CDR3, the DNA is TGCGCCAGCAGCCGCGAGACAGGGAACACTGAAGCTTTCTTT. This rearrangement joins TRBV5-1 to TRBJ1-1, with D possibly TRBD1 on 6 matching bases. V was shortened by 4 bases and J by 1 base, with 11 bases between the two germline ends. CDR1 and CDR2 from the germline V gene are SGHRS and YFSETQ. This CDR3 region has 14 residues. Full variable domain (rest looked up from reference TRBV5-1 and TRBJ1-1): KAGVTQTPRYLIKTRGQQVTLSCSPISGHRSVSWYQQTPGQGLQFLFEYFSETQRNKGNFPGRFSGRQFSNSRSEMNVSTLELGDSALYLCASSRETGNTEAFFGQGTRLTVV.

J is TRBJ2-1 and V is TRBV10-3; tentative D call: TRBD1 (6 bases). Trimming shortened V by 6 bases and J by 6 bases, and 18 bases separated the two germline ends. This CDR3 region has 15 residues. Per germline, CDR1 ENHRY and CDR2 SYGVKD. DNA of the CDR3: TGTGCCATCAGGGGGGTAAAACAGGGACGCAATGAGCAGTTCTTC. Translation gives CAIRGVKQGRNEQFF.

This chain connects TRBV19 to TRBJ2-7, with D tentatively TRBD2 (5 bases). The CDR3 totals 15 residues. V dropped 5 bases and J dropped 2 bases, with 16 bases sitting between them. From germline, CDR1 is LNHDA and CDR2 SQIVND (reference sequence). The CDR3 region has the DNA TGTGCCAGTAGTCCCTCCGGGGTGGGAGCCTACGAGCAGTACTTC. It codes for CASSPSGVGAYEQYF.

V usage is TRBV10-3 and J usage is TRBJ2-3; TRBD2 agrees at 10 bases. CDR3 length: 16 residues. The V gene end was trimmed by 2 bases and the J gene end by 1 base; junction bases not matched to a gene: 3. Germline values: CDR1 ENHRY, CDR2 SYGVKD. This chain's CDR3 is CAISETSGERTDTQYF. CDR3 DNA: TGTGCCATCAGTGAGACTAGCGGGGAGCGCACAGATACGCAGTATTTT.

The chain is built from TRBV2 and TRBJ2-1, with 9 nucleotides matching TRBD1. This CDR3 spans 15 amino acids. Germline-derived CDR1 and CDR2 are SNHLY and FYNNEI. V trimming: 8 bases; J trimming: 1 base; junction bases outside the gene matches: 6. CDR3 region: CASPGQGVSYNEQFF. Written as DNA, the CDR3 is TGTGCCAGCCCGGGACAGGGCGTATCCTACAATGAGCAGTTCTTC. The entire variable domain, with the rest obtained from reference TRBV2 and TRBJ2-1, is as follows: EPEVTQTPSHQVTQMGQEVILRCVPISNHLYFYWYRQILGQKVEFLVSFYNNEISEKSEIFDDQFSVERPDGSNFTLKIRSTKLEDSAMYFCASPGQGVSYNEQFFGPGTRLTVL.

This chain connects TRBV6-5 to TRBJ2-1, with TRBD2 matching over 11 bases. The V segment lost 7 bases and the J segment 4 bases; nucleotides outside the gene matches: 3. The CDR3 sequence is 14 residues long. Germline-derived CDR1 and CDR2 are MNHEY and SVGAGI. The CDR3 loop is CASTRLAGYNEQFF. CDR3 bases: TGTGCCAGCACACGACTAGCGGGGTACAATGAGCAGTTCTTC.

This sequence joins TRBV10-1 and TRBJ1-4; no clear D gene. The CDR3 has 15 residues. The V gene's germline CDR1 is WNHNN and CDR2 SYGVQD (reference sequence). V lost 6 bases, J lost 8 bases, and 19 bases lay in between. The CDR3: CASRPTPHVKEKLFF. CDR3 DNA sequence: TGCGCCAGCAGACCGACACCCCATGTGAAAGAAAAACTGTTTTTT.

This clone turned up a few times. The genes are TRBV2 and TRBJ1-5; D is undetermined. CDR3 length equals 13 residues. Trimming took 6 bases from V and 6 from J, leaving 12 bases between them. The germline V gene has CDR1 SNHLY and CDR2 FYNNEI. The CDR3 loop is CASRQTEGQPQHF. CDR3 coding DNA: TGTGCCAGCAGACAGACGGAGGGTCAGCCCCAGCATTTT.

The chain carries TRBV5-1 and TRBJ1-2, with 12 bases aligning to TRBD1. The CDR3 totals 15 residues. Trimming at V came to 4 bases and at J to 4 bases, leaving 5 bases not matched to a gene. Germline lookup yields CDR1 SGHRS and CDR2 YFSETQ. CDR3 DNA: TGCGCCAGCAGCATGGGACAGGGGGCTGGCTATGGCTACACCTTC. Translated: CASSMGQGAGYGYTF. Full variable domain (missing parts from reference TRBV5-1 and TRBJ1-2): KAGVTQTPRYLIKTRGQQVTLSCSPISGHRSVSWYQQTPGQGLQFLFEYFSETQRNKGNFPGRFSGRQFSNSRSEMNVSTLELGDSALYLCASSMGQGAGYGYTFGSGTRLTVV.

The chain couples TRBV4-3 to TRBJ1-1, with D perhaps matching TRBD1 (6 bases). Germline V lookup: CDR1 LGHNA, CDR2 YSLEER. V gave up 0 bases and J gave up 11 bases, with 19 bases separating them. The CDR3 is 15 amino acids. The CDR3, as DNA: TGCGCCAGCAGCCAAGATGGAGGGGGGCCGCGGGGGGCTTTCTTT. It yields the protein CASSQDGGGPRGAFF.

This rearrangement joins TRBV9 to TRBJ2-2; the match to TRBD2 covers 8 bases. The ends lost 4 bases at V and 5 bases at J; junction bases unmatched: 10. Germline V lookup: CDR1 SGDLS, CDR2 YYNGEE. The CDR3 runs 16 residues. The CDR3 spells CASSPRGGELTGELFF. In nucleotides, the CDR3 is TGTGCCAGCAGCCCCCGGGGGGGGGAGTTAACCGGGGAGCTGTTTTTT.

This clone has a handful of counts. The V gene is TRBV30, the J gene TRBJ2-7, with D possibly TRBD1 on 6 matching bases. CDR1 and CDR2 (germline): GTSNPN, SVGIG (reference sequence). Trimming shortened V by 8 bases and J by 5 bases, and 16 bases separated the two germline ends. The CDR3 runs 12 residues. The CDR3 sequence: CAADLQGNEQYF. CDR3 in DNA: TGTGCCGCCGATTTACAGGGTAACGAGCAGTACTTC.

This chain links TRBV6-1 with TRBJ1-6, with 9 positions matching TRBD1. This CDR3 is 14 amino acids long. CDR1 and CDR2 from the germline V gene are MNHNS and SASEGT. Trimming at V came to 6 bases and at J to 5 bases, leaving 2 bases not matched to a gene. CDR3 amino acids: CASRQGANNSPLHF. The CDR3 nucleotides read TGTGCCAGCAGACAGGGGGCCAATAATTCACCCCTCCACTTT.

The rearrangement joins TRBV4-2 to TRBJ2-7; D is possibly TRBD2 (5 bases). Trimming cost V 4 bases and J 3 bases, with 7 bases left between them. The germline V gene has CDR1 LGHNA and CDR2 YNFKEQ. CDR3 length: 12 amino acids. CDR3 DNA sequence: TGTGCCAGCAGCCCTGGAGGCTACGAGCAGTACTTC. Its translation: CASSPGGYEQYF.

V usage is TRBV13 and J usage is TRBJ2-3; TRBD2 aligns across 11 bases. V shed 3 bases, J shed 5 bases, and the junction held 4 bases outside the gene matches. The CDR3 runs to 15 residues. Germline-derived CDR1 and CDR2 are PRHDT and FYEKMQ (reference sequence). The chain's CDR3 is CASSFLAGGEDTQYF. The CDR3 bases are TGTGCCAGCAGCTTCTTAGCGGGGGGGGAAGATACGCAGTATTTT. Supplemented by reference TRBV13 and TRBJ2-3, the full variable domain reads AAGVIQSPRHLIKEKRETATLKCYPIPRHDTVYWYQQGPGQDPQFLISFYEKMQSDKGSIPDRFSAQQFSDYHSELNMSSLELGDSALYFCASSFLAGGEDTQYFGPGTRLTVL.

The rearrangement links TRBV6-1 to TRBJ2-7; weak D call: TRBD2 (5 bases). The CDR3 is 14 amino acids. Germline V gene lookup returns CDR1 MNHNS and CDR2 SASEGT. V lost 7 bases and J lost 3, with 16 bases in between. The CDR3 coding sequence is TGTGCCAGCAAAGAGGGAACAGCGTTCTACGAGCAGTACTTC. Translating it yields CASKEGTAFYEQYF.

This clone was seen a single time. The chain employs TRBV7-2 and TRBJ1-5; a weak D match, TRBD1 (5 bases). Trimming removed 4 bases at V and 3 bases at J, with 13 bases between. Germline CDR1 reads SGHTA; CDR2 reads FQGNSA. There are 15 residues in the CDR3. CDR3 protein: CASSSSPGLNQPQHF. As DNA, the CDR3 is TGTGCCAGCAGCTCCTCCCCGGGACTCAATCAGCCCCAGCATTTT.

This clone was found a few times. The CDR3 DNA reads TGTGCCAGCGCAGGACAGAGCAATCAGCCCCAGCATTTT. As protein: CASAGQSNQPQHF. The chain couples TRBV28 to TRBJ1-5; D is possibly TRBD1 (6 bases). Germline CDR1 is MDHEN and CDR2 is SYDVKM. V lost 8 bases and J 1 base, leaving 9 bases between the germline ends. This CDR3 contains 13 residues.

The chain has TRBV29-1 and TRBJ1-1; D is uncertain. The length of the CDR3 is 15 residues. V was clipped by 6 bases and J by 4 bases, with 21 bases between them. Germline V gene sequence: CDR1 SQVTM, CDR2 ANQGSEA. CDR3 in DNA: TGCAGCGTCGAGCTTCCGGGTCTCCGGAGCACTGAAGCTTTCTTT. As protein: CSVELPGLRSTEAFF.

This chain uses TRBV7-2 with TRBJ1-1, with D perhaps matching TRBD1 (5 bases). The CDR3 runs 15 residues. Deletions cut 1 base from V and 2 bases from J, with 11 bases between. CDR1 SGHTA and CDR2 FQGNSA come from the germline V gene. This chain's CDR3 is CASSLGGGVNTEAFF. CDR3 nucleotide sequence: TGTGCCAGCAGCTTAGGCGGGGGGGTTAACACTGAAGCTTTCTTT.

The rearrangement links TRBV5-1 to TRBJ2-3; 9 positions agree with TRBD2. With 3 bases clipped from V and 3 bases from J, the junction kept 8 bases outside the gene matches. The CDR3 has 16 residues. Germline V gene sequence: CDR1 SGHRS, CDR2 YFSETQ. Here the CDR3 DNA reads TGCGCCAGCAGCTCAGGTCGAGGACTAGCGACAGATACGCAGTATTTT. This encodes CASSSGRGLATDTQYF. Based on the CDR3 plus reference TRBV5-1 and TRBJ2-3, the full variable domain is KAGVTQTPRYLIKTRGQQVTLSCSPISGHRSVSWYQQTPGQGLQFLFEYFSETQRNKGNFPGRFSGRQFSNSRSEMNVSTLELGDSALYLCASSSGRGLATDTQYFGPGTRLTVL.

The chain combines TRBV2 with TRBJ2-6; TRBD1 matches 12 bases. The J segment lost 1 base and the V segment lost 7 bases, leaving 8 bases of the junction unmatched. CDR1 and CDR2 from the germline V gene are SNHLY and FYNNEI. This CDR3 has 18 amino acids. CDR3 coding DNA: TGTGCCAGCATCTCACCGGGACAGGGGGCTTCTGGGGCCAACGTCCTGACTTTC. Translating gives CASISPGQGASGANVLTF. Together with reference TRBV2 and TRBJ2-6, the CDR3 gives the full variable domain: EPEVTQTPSHQVTQMGQEVILRCVPISNHLYFYWYRQILGQKVEFLVSFYNNEISEKSEIFDDQFSVERPDGSNFTLKIRSTKLEDSAMYFCASISPGQGASGANVLTFGAGSRLTVL.

This chain connects TRBV7-2 to TRBJ1-1, with D possibly being TRBD1 (5 bases). CDR1 is SGHTA, CDR2 FQGNSA, per germline. V lost 3 bases and J lost 2, with 7 bases in between. CDR3 size: 13 residues. CDR3 coding DNA: TGTGCCAGCAGCTTTCAGGGTAACACTGAAGCTTTCTTT. Its protein is CASSFQGNTEAFF.

The chain carries TRBV6-5 and TRBJ1-4; D gene ambiguous. The CDR3 loop spans 14 amino acids. V lost 5 bases to trimming and J lost 3 bases, with 10 bases between them. Germline V CDR1 and CDR2: MNHEY, SVGAGI. The CDR3 DNA sequence: TGTGCCAGCAGTAACAGAGGGTCTAATGAAAAACTGTTTTTT. It encodes CASSNRGSNEKLFF.

The gene calls are TRBV5-1 and TRBJ1-6, with 8 bases aligning to TRBD1. V lost 5 bases to trimming and J lost 9 bases; unmatched junction nucleotides: 7. The length of the CDR3 is 14 residues. Germline V CDR1 and CDR2: SGHRS, YFSETQ. The CDR3 DNA is TGCGCCAGCAGAGAAGGGACAGGAGTTTCACCCCTCCACTTT. Translated: CASREGTGVSPLHF.